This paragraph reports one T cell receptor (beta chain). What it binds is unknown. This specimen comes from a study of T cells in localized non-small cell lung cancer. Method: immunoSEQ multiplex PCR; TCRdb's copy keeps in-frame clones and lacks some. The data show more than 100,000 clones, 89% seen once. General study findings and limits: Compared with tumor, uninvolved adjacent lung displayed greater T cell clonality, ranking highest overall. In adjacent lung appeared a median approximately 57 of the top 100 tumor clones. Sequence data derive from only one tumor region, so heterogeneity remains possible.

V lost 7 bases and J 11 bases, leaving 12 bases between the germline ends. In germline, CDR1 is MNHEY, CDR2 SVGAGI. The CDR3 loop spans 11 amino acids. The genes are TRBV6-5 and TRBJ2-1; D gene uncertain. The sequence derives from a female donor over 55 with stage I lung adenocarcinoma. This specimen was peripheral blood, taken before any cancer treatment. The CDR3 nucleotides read TGTGCCAGCACCTACAAAAGGAAGCAGTTCTTC. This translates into CASTYKRKQFF.